Listed below are T cell receptor beta chains from one sample, sequenced in a study of T cells in Graves' hyperthyroidism and ophthalmopathy. TCRdb re-called the multiplex PCR reads through MiXCR, storing one row per CDR3 protein. The sample carries about 350,000 distinct CDR3 sequences, 15% to 20% recorded once. The sample comprised blood. The receptor source for this set is a woman aged 40 to 55 with Graves' ophthalmopathy. The CDR3 runs from the conserved cysteine through the conserved F or W. A D gene is named only where the DNA matches it firmly. A clone size is listed for some rows: how often the clone was seen (once, few, many), or a class if it is expanded.

d_call clone_size j_call v_call cdr3_nt cdr3_aa
. many TRBJ1-1 TRBV20-1 TGCAGTGCTCCTAGGGCAGGACACCTGAACACTGAAGCTTTCTTT CSAPRAGHLNTEAFF
. many TRBJ2-1 TRBV27 TGTGCCAGCAGTCAAAAAGACCCTATTTACAATGAGCAGTTCTTC CASSQKDPIYNEQFF
. . TRBJ2-2 TRBV5-5 TGTGCCAGCAGCCCGGGACATCCGAACACCGGGGAGCTGTTTTTT CASSPGHPNTGELFF
. many TRBJ2-7 TRBV7-9 TGTGCCAGCAGCGTATCGGCCAACTCCTACGAGCAGTACTTC CASSVSANSYEQYF
TRBD2 many TRBJ2-7 TRBV6-5 TGTGCCAGCGGACTAGCGGGAGCGGGGTCCTACGAGCAGTACTTC CASGLAGAGSYEQYF
TRBD1 many TRBJ2-5 TRBV28 TGTGCCAGCAGCAGACCCTCAATCCGGACAGGTCGGGAGACCCAGTACTTC CASSRPSIRTGRETQYF
. once TRBJ1-2 TRBV12-3/TRBV12-4 TGTGCCATCGGAGGAAACTATGGCTACATCTTC CAIGGNYGYIF
. many TRBJ2-2 TRBV6-5 TGTGCCAGCAGTTACTCTCCCGACTCCAACACCGGGGAGCTGTTTTTT CASSYSPDSNTGELFF
. many TRBJ2-5 TRBV6-1 TGTGCCAGCTGGGGGGGCCGAAAGGCCCAGTACTTC CASWGGRKAQYF
TRBD2 many TRBJ2-7 TRBV28 TGTGCCAGCAGTTGGCGGGAGGGCGGGAACGAGCAGTACTTC CASSWREGGNEQYF
. many TRBJ1-3 TRBV30 TGTGCCTGGAACCGACCCCCTGGCCTTGGAAACACCATATATTTT CAWNRPPGLGNTIYF
. many TRBJ1-5 TRBV4-1 TGCGCCAGCAGCCCGTTCATGGGAACAATTCAGCCCCAGCATTTT CASSPFMGTIQPQHF
TRBD2 . TRBJ2-7 TRBV6-5 TGTGCCAGCAGTAACGAACTAGCGGGAGTTTTCTACGAGCAGTACTTC CASSNELAGVFYEQYF
. many TRBJ1-5 TRBV5-6 TGTGCCAGCAGCTTGTTACAGGGAGAGGGCAATCAGCCCCAGCATTTT CASSLLQGEGNQPQHF
TRBD1 many TRBJ1-1 TRBV5-1 TGCGCCAGCAGCATGACAGGGGGCCAGGGCACTGAAGCTTTCTTT CASSMTGGQGTEAFF
. many TRBJ1-2 TRBV5-4 TGTGCCAGCAGCTTCCGAGCGGGGCGGCATGGAATTAACTATGGCTACACCTTC CASSFRAGRHGINYGYTF
TRBD1 many TRBJ1-6 TRBV20-1 TGCAGTGCCGCTCTTCCCGGGACAGAGAATTCACCCCTCCACTTT CSAALPGTENSPLHF
. many TRBJ1-2 TRBV30 TGTGCCTGGAGTGAGATACAGGGAAGCGGCTATGGCTACACCTTC CAWSEIQGSGYGYTF
. few TRBJ2-4 TRBV7-8 TGTGCCAGCAGCTTAGATTGGGGTGACATTCAGTACTTC CASSLDWGDIQYF
. . TRBJ1-1 TRBV2 TGTGCCAGCAGGGACCAGGTGGCTGAAGCTTTCTTT CASRDQVAEAFF
. many TRBJ2-5 TRBV3-1 TGTGCCAGCAGCCGAGATTCAGGGTACCAAGAGACCCAGTACTTC CASSRDSGYQETQYF
. . TRBJ1-1 TRBV18 TGTAACACTATCCGGGCCACTTATCCCTGGCCGGGGGATATGGCTTTCTTT CNTIRATYPWPGDMAFF
. . TRBJ1-5 TRBV11-2 TGTGCCAGCAGCGCTACAGGGAGACAGCCCCAGCATTTT CASSATGRQPQHF
. many TRBJ2-7 TRBV28 TGTGCCAGCAGTTTATGGGGGCTCAAACACGACGAGCAGTACTTC CASSLWGLKHDEQYF
. many TRBJ2-7 TRBV28 TGTGCCAGCAGTCCCCTCGGGGGAGACTACGAGCAGTACTTC CASSPLGGDYEQYF
. . TRBJ2-5 TRBV28 TGTGCCAGCAGCCCACGACTACCCCAAGAGACCCAGTACTTC CASSPRLPQETQYF
. many TRBJ2-7 TRBV30 TGTGCCTGGACCAAGAATAGCGGCGAGCAGTACTTC CAWTKNSGEQYF
. many TRBJ1-1 TRBV5-5 TGTGCCAGCAGCTTGGGGCGCGGACGGACTGAAGCTTTCTTT CASSLGRGRTEAFF
. . TRBJ2-7 TRBV6-1 TGTGCCAGCAGTGGGGGACAAGGACTCGACGAGCAGTACTTC CASSGGQGLDEQYF
TRBD2 many TRBJ2-7 TRBV6-4 TGTGCCAGCAGACTCAGGTCGACTGGGACTAGCGGGAGAATAAGCTACGAGCAGTACTTC CASRLRSTGTSGRISYEQYF
TRBD1 many TRBJ1-4 TRBV2 TGTGCCAGCAGTGTGACAGGGATAAATGAAAAACTGTTTTTT CASSVTGINEKLFF
. many TRBJ1-1 TRBV6-1 TGTGCCAGCAGAGAGGATGGGGGAAAGAACACTGAAGCTTTCTTT CASREDGGKNTEAFF
. many TRBJ2-7 TRBV11-1 TGTGCCAGCAGCGAAGGGTACGACGAGCAGTACTTC CASSEGYDEQYF
. many TRBJ2-7 TRBV7-9 TGTGCCAGCAGCCGAACAAACCCAGATGCCTACGAGCAGTACTTC CASSRTNPDAYEQYF
. many TRBJ1-1 TRBV19 TGTGCCTCCCTTGGGGATGACACTGAAGCTTTCTTT CASLGDDTEAFF
. many TRBJ2-2 TRBV12-3/TRBV12-4 TGTGCCAGCAGTTTAGGGCTAGTATCCGGGGAGCTGTTTTTT CASSLGLVSGELFF
TRBD2 . TRBJ2-5 TRBV7-2 TGTGCCAGCCTAAGAGGGGCTAGCGGGAGTGGGGAGACCCAGTACTTC CASLRGASGSGETQYF
. many TRBJ1-5 TRBV7-9 TGTGCCAGCAGCCACAACAGGGAGCGCAATCAGCCCCAGCATTTT CASSHNRERNQPQHF
. . TRBJ2-5 TRBV7-2 TGTGCCAGCAGCTCAGACCTCTGGCCCTCGACCCAGTACTTC CASSSDLWPSTQYF
TRBD1 many TRBJ2-7 TRBV6-2/TRBV6-3 TGTGCCAGCAGCCCGGGACAGGGCAGTAGCGAGCAGTACTTC CASSPGQGSSEQYF
TRBD1 many TRBJ1-1 TRBV19 TGTGCCAGTAGTATCGGGACAGGGAAAATGAACACTGAAGCTTTCTTT CASSIGTGKMNTEAFF
TRBD1 . TRBJ1-3 TRBV12-3/TRBV12-4 TGTGCCAGCAGTTTAGGGGAGGGACAGACTGGAAACACCATATATTTT CASSLGEGQTGNTIYF